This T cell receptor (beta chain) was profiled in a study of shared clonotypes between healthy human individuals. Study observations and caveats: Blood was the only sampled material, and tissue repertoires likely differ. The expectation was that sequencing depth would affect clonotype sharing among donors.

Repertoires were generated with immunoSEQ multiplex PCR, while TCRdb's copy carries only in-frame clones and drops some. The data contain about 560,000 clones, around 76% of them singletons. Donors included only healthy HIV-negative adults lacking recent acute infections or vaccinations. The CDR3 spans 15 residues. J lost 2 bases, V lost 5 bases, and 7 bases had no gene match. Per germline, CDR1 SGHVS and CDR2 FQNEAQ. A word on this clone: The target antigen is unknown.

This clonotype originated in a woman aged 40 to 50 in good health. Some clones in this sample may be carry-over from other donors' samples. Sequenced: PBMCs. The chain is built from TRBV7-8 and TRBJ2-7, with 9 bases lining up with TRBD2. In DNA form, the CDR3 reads TGTGCCAGCAGCGCCCTAGCGGGAAGTACCTACGAGCAGTACTTC. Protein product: CASSALAGSTYEQYF.